These 5 T cell receptor beta chains were sequenced from one sample in a study of blood T cell repertoires in COVID-19. Clones were sequenced by immunoSEQ multiplex PCR, and TCRdb holds only the in-frame ones, with some missing. The sample holds under 200,000 clones, roughly 80% seen once. Sequenced input: peripheral blood. Receptors originate from a woman in her 70s with COVID-19, enrolled during active disease.

The CDR3 bases are TGTGCCAGCAGCCCCTACAGGTCCGCTAACTATGGCTACACCTTC. This codes for CASSPYRSANYGYTF. The chain employs TRBV7-2 and TRBJ1-2, with D possibly TRBD1 on 5 matching bases. This CDR3 comprises 15 residues. Germline V gene data show CDR1 as SGHTA and CDR2 as FQGNSA. V was cut by 5 bases and J by 0 bases, with 13 bases left in between.

This clone has only one observation. This chain uses TRBV27 with TRBJ1-1; TRBD1 might be the D (6 bases). V gave up 5 bases and J gave up 1 base, with 17 bases separating them. Germline V lookup: CDR1 MNHEY, CDR2 SMNVEV (reference sequence). The CDR3 spans 16 residues. CDR3 residues: CASSQFLGARNTEAFF. As DNA, the CDR3 is TGTGCCAGCAGTCAATTCTTGGGGGCGAGGAACACTGAAGCTTTCTTT.

This rearrangement joins TRBV28 to TRBJ1-4, with 8 nucleotides matching TRBD1. CDR1 and CDR2 from the germline V gene are MDHEN and SYDVKM. V lost 6 bases to trimming and J lost 7 bases; unmatched junction nucleotides: 7. The CDR3 spans 14 residues. CDR3 loop: CASRSGGAAEKLFF. DNA of the CDR3: TGTGCCAGCAGGTCAGGGGGCGCGGCTGAAAAACTGTTTTTT.

This clone came up once. The chain employs TRBV10-3 and TRBJ1-4; perhaps TRBD1 as D (6 bases). Germline assignment: CDR1 ENHRY and CDR2 SYGVKD. Trimming took off 10 bases at V and 0 bases at J, with 12 bases between the two ends. The CDR3 length is 14 residues. The CDR3 is CATGTHATNEKLFF. CDR3 DNA sequence: TGTGCCACGGGGACACACGCAACTAATGAAAAACTGTTTTTT.

V and J are TRBV3-1 (or the pseudogene TRBV3-2) and TRBJ2-3; the match to TRBD2 covers 9 bases. Germline V CDR1 and CDR2: LGHDT, YNNKEL (reference sequence). V trimming: 4 bases; J trimming: 3 bases; junction bases outside the gene matches: 11. There are 17 residues in the CDR3. DNA of the CDR3: TGTGCCAGCAGCCTCCGGAGGCTAGCGGGACCTACAGATACGCAGTATTTT. Residues: CASSLRRLAGPTDTQYF.